The 10 T cell receptor beta chains below all came from one sample that was sequenced in a study of response to subunit inactivated influenza vaccine. TCRdb called the RT-PCR reads again in MiXCR, with one record for every CDR3 protein. The data hold 400,000 to 650,000 distinct CDR3 sequences, with around 7.9% observed a single time. The sample was PBMCs from blood, taken less than 30 months after vaccination. All receptors come from a man between 50 and 69 years old who received an inactivated influenza vaccine.

V gene TRBV11-2 combines with J gene TRBJ2-2; 10 nucleotides align to TRBD2. This CDR3 comprises 18 residues. Germline V gives CDR1 SGHAT, CDR2 FQNNGV. V was clipped by 2 bases and J by 7 bases; unmatched bases: 13. As DNA, the CDR3 is TGTGCCAGCAGCTTACTAGCGGGGGCCCTCCTGGGTGGCGGGGAGCTGTTTTTT. It yields the protein CASSLLAGALLGGGELFF.

This clonotype was detected ten times or more. The chain joins TRBV10-3 to TRBJ2-2, with D uncertain. Looked up from germline, CDR1 is ENHRY and CDR2 is SYGVKD. The CDR3 sequence is 13 residues long. Deletions cut 7 bases from V and 4 bases from J, with 10 bases between. CDR3 loop: CAIKGSGTGELFF. Written as DNA, the CDR3 is TGTGCCATCAAAGGGTCGGGCACCGGGGAGCTGTTTTTT.

The chain recombines TRBV7-2 with TRBJ2-3; TRBD2 matches 12 bases. The CDR3 contains 17 residues. Trimming removed 3 bases from V and 4 bases from J; junction bases left unmatched: 8. Germline V gene sequence: CDR1 SGHTA, CDR2 FQGNSA. CDR3 in amino acids: CASSFSSGRARADTQYF. The CDR3 DNA is TGTGCCAGCAGCTTTTCTAGCGGGAGGGCCAGGGCAGATACGCAGTATTTT.

This clonotype was recorded a few times. The chain recombines TRBV5-5 with TRBJ1-1, with TRBD1 identical over 7 bases. Trimming removed 7 bases from V and 3 bases from J; junction bases left unmatched: 6. Germline CDR1 and CDR2: SGHKS and YYEKEE (reference sequence). The CDR3 has 13 amino acids. CDR3 nucleotide sequence: TGTGCCAGCGAGGGAACAGGGGACACTGAAGCTTTCTTT. Protein sequence: CASEGTGDTEAFF.

The gene calls are TRBV29-1 and TRBJ1-1; 7 bases map to TRBD1. Germline assignment: CDR1 SQVTM and CDR2 ANQGSEA. The CDR3 consists of 12 residues. V trimming: 5 bases; J trimming: 1 base; junction bases outside the gene matches: 1. The CDR3 nucleotides are TGCAGCGTTTGGACAGGGAACACTGAAGCTTTCTTT. Translation gives CSVWTGNTEAFF.

This clonotype was seen a few times. The chain links TRBV12-3 or TRBV12-4 to TRBJ2-3, with D hard to call. Trimming took 8 bases from V and 1 from J, leaving 7 bases between them. The CDR3 spans 12 residues. CDR3 sequence reads: CASHRGTDTQYF. CDR3 in DNA: TGTGCCAGCCACCGGGGCACAGATACGCAGTATTTT.

This clonotype has just a few counts. The rearrangement uses TRBV20-1 and TRBJ2-3; tentative D call: TRBD2 (6 bases). Trimming stripped 5 bases from V and 3 bases from J, with 21 bases between. CDR3 length: 16 residues. Germline V gives CDR1 DFQATT, CDR2 SNEGSKA (reference sequence). CDR3: CSAWPVRGRLTDTQYF. Here the CDR3 DNA reads TGCAGTGCTTGGCCCGTGCGGGGCAGGTTGACAGATACGCAGTATTTT.

V gene TRBV7-2 combines with J gene TRBJ2-1; D is ambiguous. The V end lost 5 bases, the J end lost 4 bases, and 15 bases lay between the germline ends. The CDR3 extends over 15 amino acids. Per the germline V gene, CDR1 is SGHTA and CDR2 is FQGNSA. The CDR3 reads CASSPDQARYNEQFF. In nucleotides, the CDR3 is TGTGCCAGCAGCCCGGACCAGGCCCGATACAATGAGCAGTTCTTC.

This clonotype was counted at least ten times. The rearrangement uses TRBV15 and TRBJ2-2; D might be TRBD2 (5 bases). Germline-derived CDR1 and CDR2 are LNHNV and YYDKDF (reference sequence). The germline V and J ends were trimmed by 1 base and 2 bases, with 5 bases remaining between them. This CDR3 is built from 14 residues. CDR3 amino acids: CATSRGTNTGELFF. CDR3 bases: TGTGCCACCAGCAGAGGGACTAACACCGGGGAGCTGTTTTTT.

Regarding this clonotype: The junction and the germline gene differ at one end; a read error may be behind it. The chain combines TRBV7-9 with TRBJ2-7; 7 bases line up with TRBD1. Germline V gene data show CDR1 as SEHNR and CDR2 as FQNEAQ (reference sequence). The CDR3 loop spans 14 amino acids. CDR3 bases: TGTTCCAGCAGCTTACCCGGCAGGGGGTACGAGCAGTACTTC. It codes for CSSSLPGRGYEQYF.